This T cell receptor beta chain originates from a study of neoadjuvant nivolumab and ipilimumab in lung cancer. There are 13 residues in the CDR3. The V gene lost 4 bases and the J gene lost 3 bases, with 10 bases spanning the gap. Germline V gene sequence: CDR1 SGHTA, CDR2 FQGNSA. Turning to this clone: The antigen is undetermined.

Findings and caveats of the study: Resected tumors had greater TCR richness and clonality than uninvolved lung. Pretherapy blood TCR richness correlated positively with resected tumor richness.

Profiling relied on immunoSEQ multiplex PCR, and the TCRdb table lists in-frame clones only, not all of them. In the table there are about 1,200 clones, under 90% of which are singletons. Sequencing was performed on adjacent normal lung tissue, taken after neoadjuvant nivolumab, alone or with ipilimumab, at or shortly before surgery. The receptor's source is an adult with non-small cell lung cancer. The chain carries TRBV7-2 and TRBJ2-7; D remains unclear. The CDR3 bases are TGTGCCAGCAGCTCGCCGGGCTTCTACGAGCAGTACTTC. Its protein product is CASSSPGFYEQYF.